Below, 5 T cell receptor beta chains from the same sample are listed, as sequenced in a study of monozygotic twins with inflammatory bowel disease. From the 5' RACE reads, TCRdb lists one entry per CDR3 protein and no DNA. This table lists 300,000 to 400,000 distinct CDR3 sequences. Material for sequencing was blood. The receptors stem from a human donor with ulcerative colitis or Crohn's disease, or a healthy co-twin of an affected twin (not recorded which).

This chain links TRBV6-6 with TRBJ1-1; as DNA is missing, the TRBD1 call by TCRdb cannot be tested. Germline CDR1 and CDR2: MNHNY and SVGAGI (reference sequence). The CDR3 runs 13 residues. CDR3: CASILGGDTEAFF.

The chain joins TRBV24-1 to TRBJ1-4. The CDR3 consists of 15 residues. The germline gives CDR1 KGHDR, CDR2 SFDVKD. Here the CDR3 reads CATSDRTGSNEKLFF.

The chain employs TRBV5-5 and TRBJ1-5. The CDR3 consists of 13 residues. The V gene's germline CDR1 is SGHKS and CDR2 YYEKEE (reference sequence). The CDR3 sequence is CASSPDQFQPQHF. The variable domain in full, with the rest retrieved from reference TRBV5-5 and TRBJ1-5, is DAGVTQSPTHLIKTRGQQVTLRCSPISGHKSVSWYQQVLGQGPQFIFQYYEKEERGRGNFPDRFSARQFPNYSSELNVNALLLGDSALYLCASSPDQFQPQHFGDGTRLSIL.

The chain combines TRBV5-8 with TRBJ2-1; TCRdb lists TRBD2, though no DNA is available to test this call. This CDR3 contains 15 residues. Germline-derived CDR1 and CDR2 are SGHTS and YDEGEE. The CDR3 spells CASSTGLADFNEQFF.

The gene calls are TRBV15 and TRBJ1-5; the TCRdb call, TRBD1, lacks DNA for checking. Per germline, CDR1 LNHNV and CDR2 YYDKDF (reference sequence). The CDR3 has 18 amino acids. The CDR3 protein is CATSRDKSGRDSNQPQHF.